The 4 T cell receptor beta chains given below trace back to one sample, sequenced in a study of blood T cell repertoires in COVID-19. Profiling relied on immunoSEQ multiplex PCR, and the TCRdb table lists in-frame clones only, not all of them. The table has more than 85,000 clones, around 84% seen once. The sample was peripheral blood. Every receptor here comes from a man in his sixties with acute or convalescent COVID-19.

The table lists this clone with a few counts. The chain carries TRBV5-1 and TRBJ2-1; 10 bases match TRBD2. The trim removed 4 bases at V and 8 bases at J, leaving 9 bases unmatched. Germline lookup yields CDR1 SGHRS and CDR2 YFSETQ. CDR3 size: 15 residues. DNA of the CDR3: TGCGCCAGCAGCCCTAGAGCGGGGGGGCGGTATGAGCAGTTCTTC. It is translated as CASSPRAGGRYEQFF.

This chain uses TRBV23-1 with TRBJ1-2; possibly TRBD1 for D (6 bases). TRBV23-1 is filed as an ORF, its function uncertain. V lost 3 bases, J lost 7 bases, and 15 bases lay in between. This CDR3 comprises 14 residues. Written as DNA, the CDR3 is TGCGCCAGCAGTCATCTTCGTCGAGGGGGTGGCTACACCTTC. This gives the protein CASSHLRRGGGYTF.

This sequence joins TRBV7-2 and TRBJ1-2; perhaps TRBD1 as D (5 bases). The CDR3 loop spans 16 amino acids. Deletions cut 5 bases from V and 4 bases from J, with 20 bases between. Germline CDR1 and CDR2: SGHTA and FQGNSA. CDR3 protein: CASSPGGLGRSYGYTF. DNA for the CDR3: TGTGCCAGCAGCCCCGGGGGTCTGGGGCGCAGCTATGGCTACACCTTC.

The chain has TRBV28 and TRBJ1-2; 9 nucleotides line up with TRBD1. The CDR3 totals 12 residues. Germline CDR1 and CDR2: MDHEN and SYDVKM. After removal of 11 bases from V and 3 bases from J, the junction contained 4 bases not matched to a gene. The CDR3 bases are TGTGCCGGACAGGGGTCCCACTATGGCTACACCTTC. This translates into CAGQGSHYGYTF.